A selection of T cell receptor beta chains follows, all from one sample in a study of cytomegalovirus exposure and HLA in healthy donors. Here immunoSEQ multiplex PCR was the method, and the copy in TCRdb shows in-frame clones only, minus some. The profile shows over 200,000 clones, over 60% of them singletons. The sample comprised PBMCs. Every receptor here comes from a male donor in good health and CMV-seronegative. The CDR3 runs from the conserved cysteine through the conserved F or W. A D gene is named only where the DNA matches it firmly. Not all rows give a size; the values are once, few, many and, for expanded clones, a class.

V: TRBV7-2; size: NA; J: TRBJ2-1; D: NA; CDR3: CASRGAGGYSYNEQFF; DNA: TGTGCCAGCAGGGGGGCCGGCGGGTATTCCTACAATGAGCAGTTCTTC
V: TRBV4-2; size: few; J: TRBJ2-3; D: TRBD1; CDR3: CASSQEDRGSRGTDTQYF; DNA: TGTGCCAGCAGCCAGGAAGACAGGGGTTCGCGGGGCACAGATACGCAGTATTTT
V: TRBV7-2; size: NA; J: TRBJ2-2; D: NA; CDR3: CASSLRQGGTGELFF; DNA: TGTGCCAGCAGCTTGCGTCAGGGTGGCACCGGGGAGCTGTTTTTT
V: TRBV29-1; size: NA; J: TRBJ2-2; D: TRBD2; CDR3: CSVEASGGNTGELFF; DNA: TGCAGCGTTGAAGCTAGCGGGGGGAACACCGGGGAGCTGTTTTTT
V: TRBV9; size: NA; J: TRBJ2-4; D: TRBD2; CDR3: CASSKLAGVSKNIQYF; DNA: TGTGCCAGCAGCAAACTAGCGGGAGTGTCCAAAAACATTCAGTACTTC
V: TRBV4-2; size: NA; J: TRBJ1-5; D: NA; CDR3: CASSQDSTGRQPQHF; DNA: TGTGCCAGCAGCCAAGATAGTACAGGTCGCCAGCCCCAGCATTTT
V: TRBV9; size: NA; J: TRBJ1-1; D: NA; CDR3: CASSLQGTEAFF; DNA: TGTGCCAGCAGCTTGCAGGGGACTGAAGCTTTCTTT
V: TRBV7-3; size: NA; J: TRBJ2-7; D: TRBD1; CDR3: CASSRAGQGNLSEQYF; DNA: TGTGCCAGCAGCCGCGCGGGACAGGGGAATCTCAGCGAGCAGTACTTC
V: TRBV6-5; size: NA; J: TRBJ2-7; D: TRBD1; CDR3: CASSYQPGQGYEQYF; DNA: TGTGCCAGCAGTTACCAGCCGGGACAGGGCTACGAGCAGTACTTC
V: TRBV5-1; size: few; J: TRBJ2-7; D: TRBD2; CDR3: CASSLVVAGNNEQYF; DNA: TGCGCCAGCAGCTTGGTAGTAGCGGGAAATAATGAGCAGTACTTC
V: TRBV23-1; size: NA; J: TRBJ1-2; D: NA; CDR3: CASSLPQGYGYTF; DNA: TGCGCCAGCAGTCTCCCCCAGGGCTATGGCTACACCTTC
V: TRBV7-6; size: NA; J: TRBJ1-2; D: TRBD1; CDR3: CASSSGQGWGANYGYTF; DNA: TGTGCCAGCAGCTCAGGACAGGGTTGGGGAGCTAACTATGGCTACACCTTC
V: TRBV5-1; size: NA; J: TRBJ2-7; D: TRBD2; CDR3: CASMGEGGGEQYF; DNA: TGCGCCAGCATGGGGGAGGGCGGTGGCGAGCAGTACTTC
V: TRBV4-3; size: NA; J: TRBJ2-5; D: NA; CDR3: CASSQDNREETQYF; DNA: TGCGCCAGCAGCCAAGATAACCGGGAAGAGACCCAGTACTTC
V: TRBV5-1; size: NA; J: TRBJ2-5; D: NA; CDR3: CASSLVAKETQYF; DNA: TGCGCCAGCAGCTTGGTAGCTAAGGAGACCCAGTACTTC
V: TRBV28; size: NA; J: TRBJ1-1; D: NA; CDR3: CASSSSGENTEAFF; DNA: TGTGCCAGCAGTTCCTCCGGGGAGAACACTGAAGCTTTCTTT
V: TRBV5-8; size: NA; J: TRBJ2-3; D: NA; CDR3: CASSFDSSTDTQYF; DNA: TGTGCCAGCAGCTTTGACTCATCCACAGATACGCAGTATTTT
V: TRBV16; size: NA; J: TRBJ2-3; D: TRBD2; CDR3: CASRTLREVDTQYF; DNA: TGTGCCAGCAGAACCTTGCGGGAGGTGGATACGCAGTATTTT
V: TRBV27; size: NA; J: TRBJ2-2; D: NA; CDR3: CASRLTMNTGELFF; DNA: TGTGCCAGCAGGCTAACTATGAACACCGGGGAGCTGTTTTTT